The present entry profiles one T cell receptor beta chain with its context. Its antigen is currently unknown. CFSE-labeled sorted T cells met regulatory or mature dendritic cells for around 5 days. Naive CD45RA+ and memory CD45RO+ CD4+ or CD8+ T cells were FACS-sorted. Data came from immunoSEQ multiplex PCR; TCRdb stores just in-frame clones and leaves some out. The table lists more than 9,500 clones, 89% of them singletons. Germline V gene lookup returns CDR1 SNHLY and CDR2 FYNNEI. CDR3 length: 14 amino acids. V dropped 11 bases and J dropped 4 bases, with 17 bases sitting between them. The data derive from a study of regulatory dendritic cells for organ transplantation. Study results and caveats: Resting memory CD8+ T cells held the most alloreactive clonotypes.

Sequencing used naive CD8+ T cells from blood cultured with regulatory dendritic cells. Subset described: CD45RA+ naive T cells. The chain links TRBV2 to TRBJ2-2; D is ambiguous. The sequence came from a human donor in good health. The DNA for the CDR3 is TGTGCCTCAGTGGCTACCCTCAGCACCGGGGAGCTGTTTTTT. It encodes CASVATLSTGELFF.